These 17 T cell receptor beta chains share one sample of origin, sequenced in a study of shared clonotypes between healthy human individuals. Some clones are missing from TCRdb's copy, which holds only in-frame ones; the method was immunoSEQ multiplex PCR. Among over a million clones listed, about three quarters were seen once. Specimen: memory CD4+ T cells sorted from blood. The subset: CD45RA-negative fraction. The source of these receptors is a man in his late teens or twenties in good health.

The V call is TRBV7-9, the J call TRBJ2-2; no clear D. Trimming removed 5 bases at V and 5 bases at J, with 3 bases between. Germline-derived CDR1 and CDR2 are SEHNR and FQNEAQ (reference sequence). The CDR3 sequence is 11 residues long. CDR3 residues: CASSQTGELFF. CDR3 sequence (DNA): TGTGCCAGCAGCCAAACCGGGGAGCTGTTTTTT.

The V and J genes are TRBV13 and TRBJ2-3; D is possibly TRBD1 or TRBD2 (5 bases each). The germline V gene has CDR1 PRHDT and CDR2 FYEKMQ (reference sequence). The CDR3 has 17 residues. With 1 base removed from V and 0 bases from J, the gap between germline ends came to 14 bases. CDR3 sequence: CASSLALTGTSTDTQYF. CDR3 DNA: TGTGCCAGCAGCTTAGCACTAACGGGGACGAGCACAGATACGCAGTATTTT.

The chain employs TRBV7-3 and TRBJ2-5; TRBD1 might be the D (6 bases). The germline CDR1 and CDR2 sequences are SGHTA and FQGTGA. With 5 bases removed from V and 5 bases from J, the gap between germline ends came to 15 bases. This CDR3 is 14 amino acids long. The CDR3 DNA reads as TGTGCCAGCAGCCCCGATACAGGGTTTGAGACCCAGTACTTC. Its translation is CASSPDTGFETQYF. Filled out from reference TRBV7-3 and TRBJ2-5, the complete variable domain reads GAGVSQTPSNKVTEKGKYVELRCDPISGHTALYWYRQSLGQGPEFLIYFQGTGAADDSGLPNDRFFAVRPEGSVSTLKIQRTERGDSAVYLCASSPDTGFETQYFGPGTRLLVL.

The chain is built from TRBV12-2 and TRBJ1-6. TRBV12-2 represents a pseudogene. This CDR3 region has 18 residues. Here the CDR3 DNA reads TGTGCAAGTCGCTTAGTCCTCACCACGACGGCCCTGGTTTCACCCCTCCACTTT. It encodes CASRLVLTTTALVSPLHF.

CDR3 in amino acids: CASRLVTAKSSYNEQFF. The CDR3 nucleotides read TGTGCAAGTCGCTTAGTTACAGCCAAAAGCTCCTACAATGAGCAGTTCTTC. The gene calls are TRBV12-2 and TRBJ2-1; TRBD1 is the table's D call, not checked against the DNA. TRBV12-2 is an annotated pseudogene. The CDR3 is made up of 17 amino acids.

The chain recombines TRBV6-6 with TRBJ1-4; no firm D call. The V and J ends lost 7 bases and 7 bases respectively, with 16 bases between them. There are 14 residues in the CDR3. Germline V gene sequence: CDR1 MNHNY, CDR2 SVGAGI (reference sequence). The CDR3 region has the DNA TGTGCCAGCAACCTGGTGGAGGGCTCTGAAAAACTGTTTTTT. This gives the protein CASNLVEGSEKLFF.

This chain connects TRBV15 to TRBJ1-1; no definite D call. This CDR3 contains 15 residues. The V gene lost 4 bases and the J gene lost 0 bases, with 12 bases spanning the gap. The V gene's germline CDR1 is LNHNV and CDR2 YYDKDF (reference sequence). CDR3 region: CATSITRTVNTEAFF. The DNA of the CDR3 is TGTGCCACCAGCATTACCCGGACGGTGAACACTGAAGCTTTCTTT.

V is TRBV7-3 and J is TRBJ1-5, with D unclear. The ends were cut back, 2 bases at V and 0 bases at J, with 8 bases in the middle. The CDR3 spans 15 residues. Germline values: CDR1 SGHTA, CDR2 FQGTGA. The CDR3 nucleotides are TGTGCCAGCAGCTTAGGGGATTATAGCAATCAGCCCCAGCATTTT. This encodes CASSLGDYSNQPQHF.

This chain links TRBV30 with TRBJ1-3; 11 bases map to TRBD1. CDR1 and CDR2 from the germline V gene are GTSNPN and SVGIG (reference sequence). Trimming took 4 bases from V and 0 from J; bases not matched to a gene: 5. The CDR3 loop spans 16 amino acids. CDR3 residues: CAWTDRGLFSGNTIYF. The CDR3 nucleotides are TGTGCCTGGACGGACAGGGGGCTTTTCTCTGGAAACACCATATATTTT.

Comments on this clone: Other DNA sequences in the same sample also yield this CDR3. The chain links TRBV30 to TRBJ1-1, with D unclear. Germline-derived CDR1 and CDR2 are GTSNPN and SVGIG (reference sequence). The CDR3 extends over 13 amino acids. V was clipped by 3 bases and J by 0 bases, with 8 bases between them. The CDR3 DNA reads TGTGCCTGGAGCAGCGGGATGAACACTGAAGCTTTCTTT. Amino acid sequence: CAWSSGMNTEAFF.

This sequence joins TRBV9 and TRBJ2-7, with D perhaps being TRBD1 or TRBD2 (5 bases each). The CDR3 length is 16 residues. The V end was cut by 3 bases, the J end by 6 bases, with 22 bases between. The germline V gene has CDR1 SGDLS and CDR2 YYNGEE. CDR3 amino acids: CASSALSGTVVSEQYF. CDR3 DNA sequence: TGTGCCAGCAGCGCCCTGTCCGGGACGGTCGTATCCGAGCAGTACTTC.

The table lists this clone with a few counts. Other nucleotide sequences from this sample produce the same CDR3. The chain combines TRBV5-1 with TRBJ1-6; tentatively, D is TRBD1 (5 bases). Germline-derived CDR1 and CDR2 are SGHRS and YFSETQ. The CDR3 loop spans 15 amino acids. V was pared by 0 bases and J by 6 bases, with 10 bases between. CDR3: CASSLVAGINSPLHF. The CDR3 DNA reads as TGCGCCAGCAGCTTGGTGGCAGGGATTAATTCACCCCTCCACTTT. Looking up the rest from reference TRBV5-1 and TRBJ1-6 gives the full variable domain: KAGVTQTPRYLIKTRGQQVTLSCSPISGHRSVSWYQQTPGQGLQFLFEYFSETQRNKGNFPGRFSGRQFSNSRSEMNVSTLELGDSALYLCASSLVAGINSPLHFGNGTRLTVT.

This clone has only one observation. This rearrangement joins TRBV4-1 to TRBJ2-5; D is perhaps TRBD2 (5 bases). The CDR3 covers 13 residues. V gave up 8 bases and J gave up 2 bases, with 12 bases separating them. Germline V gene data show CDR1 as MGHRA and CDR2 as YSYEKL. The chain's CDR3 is CASALAQQETQYF. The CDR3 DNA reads TGCGCCAGCGCCCTAGCTCAACAAGAGACCCAGTACTTC.

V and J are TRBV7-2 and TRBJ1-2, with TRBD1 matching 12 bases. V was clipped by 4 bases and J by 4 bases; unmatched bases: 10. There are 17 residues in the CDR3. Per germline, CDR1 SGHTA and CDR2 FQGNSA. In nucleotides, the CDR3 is TGTGCCAGCAGCTCCCGGGACAGGGGGCGCTTTGGCTATGGCTACACCTTC. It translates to CASSSRDRGRFGYGYTF.

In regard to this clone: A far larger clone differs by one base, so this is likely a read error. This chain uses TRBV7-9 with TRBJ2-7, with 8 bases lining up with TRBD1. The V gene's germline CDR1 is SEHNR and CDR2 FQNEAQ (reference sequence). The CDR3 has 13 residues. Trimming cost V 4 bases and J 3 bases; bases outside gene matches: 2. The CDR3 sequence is CASSSGQVYEQYF. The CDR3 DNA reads TGTGCCAGCAGCTCGGGACAGGTCTACGAGCAGTACTTC.

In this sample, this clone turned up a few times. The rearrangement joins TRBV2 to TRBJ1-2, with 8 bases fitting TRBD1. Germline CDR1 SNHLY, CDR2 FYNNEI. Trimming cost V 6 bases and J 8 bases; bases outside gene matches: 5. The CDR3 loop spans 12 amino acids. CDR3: CASRSDREGYTF. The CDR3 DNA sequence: TGTGCCAGCAGGTCGGACAGGGAAGGCTACACCTTC. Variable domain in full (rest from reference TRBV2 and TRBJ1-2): EPEVTQTPSHQVTQMGQEVILRCVPISNHLYFYWYRQILGQKVEFLVSFYNNEISEKSEIFDDQFSVERPDGSNFTLKIRSTKLEDSAMYFCASRSDREGYTFGSGTRLTVV.

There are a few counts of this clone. CDR3 loop: CASKPRTGGSDEQFF. The DNA of the CDR3 is TGTGCCAGCAAACCTCGGACAGGGGGGAGCGATGAGCAGTTCTTC. The V gene is TRBV5-6, the J gene TRBJ2-1; 10 bases fit TRBD1. In germline, CDR1 is SGHDT, CDR2 YYEEEE. The CDR3 length is 15 residues. V lost 6 bases, J lost 8 bases, and 11 bases stayed unmatched.